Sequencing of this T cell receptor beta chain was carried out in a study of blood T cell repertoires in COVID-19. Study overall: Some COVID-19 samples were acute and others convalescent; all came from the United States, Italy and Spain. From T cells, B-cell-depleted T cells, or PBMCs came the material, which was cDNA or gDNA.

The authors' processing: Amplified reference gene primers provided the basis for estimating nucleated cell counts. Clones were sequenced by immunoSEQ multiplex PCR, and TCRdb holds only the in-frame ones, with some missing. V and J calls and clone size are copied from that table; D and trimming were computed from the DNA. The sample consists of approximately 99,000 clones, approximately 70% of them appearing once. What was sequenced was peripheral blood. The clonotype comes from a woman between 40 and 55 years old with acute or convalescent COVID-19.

The CDR3 coding sequence is TGTGCCAGCAGCTTGTCCGGGTCGGGCACTGAAGCTTTCTTT. It translates to CASSLSGSGTEAFF. The J gene is TRBJ1-1, the V gene TRBV5-8; D remains unclear. Looked up from germline, CDR1 is SGHTS and CDR2 is YDEGEE. The CDR3 spans 14 residues. V gave up 1 base and J gave up 4 bases, with 11 bases separating them.